Below, 25 T cell receptor beta chains from the same sample are listed, as sequenced in a study of T cells in Graves' hyperthyroidism and ophthalmopathy. Amplification of TCR beta CDR3 regions used RNA as the template. Primed by the HTBI set, a first-round RT-PCR was run on the TCR CDR3. TCRdb called the multiplex PCR reads again in MiXCR, with one record for every CDR3 protein. The sample consists of nearly 750,000 distinct CDR3 sequences, 30% to 40% of them appearing once. Sequencing used blood. Every receptor here comes from a woman aged 40 to 49 with Graves' hyperthyroidism.

CDR3 sequence: CASSARRDPNQPQHF. DNA of the CDR3: TGTGCCAGCAGTGCGAGGCGGGATCCGAATCAGCCCCAGCATTTT. The J gene is TRBJ1-5, the V gene TRBV2; D is unresolved. The CDR3 is 15 amino acids. Between the trimmed V and J ends, which lost 4 bases and 4 bases, there was a span of 14 bases. Germline CDR1 SNHLY, CDR2 FYNNEI. Variable domain in full (rest from reference TRBV2 and TRBJ1-5): EPEVTQTPSHQVTQMGQEVILRCVPISNHLYFYWYRQILGQKVEFLVSFYNNEISEKSEIFDDQFSVERPDGSNFTLKIRSTKLEDSAMYFCASSARRDPNQPQHFGDGTRLSIL.

V and J are TRBV7-9 and TRBJ2-5; D possibly corresponds to TRBD1 (5 bases). This CDR3 is built from 15 residues. Trimming took off 1 base at V and 7 bases at J, with 16 bases between the two ends. The V gene's germline CDR1 is SEHNR and CDR2 FQNEAQ (reference sequence). CDR3 sequence: CASSLEGSASRTQYF. CDR3 nucleotides: TGTGCCAGCAGCTTAGAGGGGTCCGCATCGCGGACCCAGTACTTC. The full variable domain, its missing parts supplied by reference TRBV7-9 and TRBJ2-5, is DTGVSQNPRHKITKRGQNVTFRCDPISEHNRLYWYRQTLGQGPEFLTYFQNEAQLEKSRLLSDRFSAERPKGSFSTLEIQRTEQGDSAMYLCASSLEGSASRTQYFGPGTRLLVL.

This clonotype has a handful of counts. The J gene is TRBJ1-1, the V gene TRBV7-9, with D perhaps matching TRBD1 (5 bases). The CDR3 consists of 15 residues. From germline, CDR1 is SEHNR and CDR2 FQNEAQ (reference sequence). Deletions cut 8 bases from V and 3 bases from J, with 19 bases between. This CDR3 is CASSPTGRQDTEAFF. CDR3 sequence (DNA): TGTGCCAGCTCACCCACAGGCCGCCAGGACACTGAAGCTTTCTTT. Together with reference TRBV7-9 and TRBJ1-1, the CDR3 gives the full variable domain: DTGVSQNPRHKITKRGQNVTFRCDPISEHNRLYWYRQTLGQGPEFLTYFQNEAQLEKSRLLSDRFSAERPKGSFSTLEIQRTEQGDSAMYLCASSPTGRQDTEAFFGQGTRLTVV.

The V call is TRBV10-3, the J call TRBJ1-5; D call uncertain. This CDR3 contains 14 residues. The V gene lost 4 bases and the J gene lost 5 bases, with 12 bases spanning the gap. Looked up from germline, CDR1 is ENHRY and CDR2 is SYGVKD. CDR3 coding DNA: TGTGCCATCAGTGCTAGAAACATGGATCAGCCCCAGCATTTT. Amino acid sequence: CAISARNMDQPQHF.

This clonotype was seen at least ten times. Compared with germline, one end of the junction differs, possibly owing to a read error. V and J are TRBV29-1 and TRBJ2-7; TRBD1 might be the D (6 bases). The CDR3 totals 11 residues. The V gene's germline CDR1 is SQVTM and CDR2 ANQGSEA. The CDR3 DNA follows: TGCAGCGTGATAGGGACATCGGAAATGGACTTC. Translation gives CSVIGTSEMDF.

This chain links TRBV28 with TRBJ1-2; D gene ambiguous. The CDR3 covers 15 residues. From germline, CDR1 is MDHEN and CDR2 SYDVKM. The V and J ends lost 9 bases and 3 bases respectively, with 20 bases between them. DNA for the CDR3: TGTGCCAGTAGTGGATCTACGATGGGCTACTATGGCTACACCTTC. It yields the protein CASSGSTMGYYGYTF.

Note on this clonotype: One end of the junction is discordant with germline, which a read error may explain. This chain joins TRBV5-1 and TRBJ2-7; D ambiguous. This CDR3 contains 13 residues. From germline, CDR1 is SGHRS and CDR2 YFSETQ. CDR3 sequence reads: CATSQDKSYEQYF. As DNA, the CDR3 is TGCGCCACCAGCCAAGACAAGAGCTACGAGCAGTACTTC.

This clonotype has at least ten counts. V gene TRBV5-6 combines with J gene TRBJ1-6; 8 bases are a match to TRBD1. Germline assignment: CDR1 SGHDT and CDR2 YYEEEE. Germline trimming cut 4 bases from V and 7 bases from J; bases unmatched to any gene: 10. This CDR3 has 16 amino acids. This CDR3 reads CASSPGGGMNNSPLHF. The DNA for the CDR3 is TGTGCCAGCAGCCCAGGGGGCGGGATGAACAATTCACCCCTCCACTTT. The full variable domain, in which reference TRBV5-6 and TRBJ1-6 provide the parts outside the CDR3, is DAGVTQSPTHLIKTRGQQVTLRCSPKSGHDTVSWYQQALGQGPQFIFQYYEEEERQRGNFPDRFSGHQFPNYSSELNVNALLLGDSALYLCASSPGGGMNNSPLHFGNGTRLTVT.

This clonotype was observed a few times. The V and J genes are TRBV29-1 and TRBJ1-4; TRBD1 agrees at 8 bases. Germline V CDR1 and CDR2: SQVTM, ANQGSEA. Losses at the gene ends were 4 bases for V and 5 bases for J; bases not matched to a gene: 3. This CDR3 region has 13 residues. The CDR3 bases are TGCAGCGTTGCCCGACAGGGGAATGAAAAACTGTTTTTT. It translates to CSVARQGNEKLFF. Full variable domain (missing parts from reference TRBV29-1 and TRBJ1-4): SAVISQKPSRDICQRGTSLTIQCQVDSQVTMMFWYRQQPGQSLTLIATANQGSEATYESGFVIDKFPISRPNLTFSTLTVSNMSPEDSSIYLCSVARQGNEKLFFGSGTQLSVL.

As for this clonotype: A much larger clonotype is one base distant, so this may be a read error. Since the CDR3 does not end with the conserved phenylalanine or tryptophan, this likely comes from a read error. The chain couples TRBV7-2 to TRBJ1-2; TRBD1 might be the D (5 bases). The V gene's germline CDR1 is SGHTA and CDR2 FQGNSA. Trimming took 5 bases from V and 2 from J, leaving 12 bases between them. The CDR3 is made up of 14 amino acids. CDR3 loop: CASSPGRANYGYTI. The CDR3 nucleotides read TGTGCCAGCAGCCCAGGGAGAGCGAACTATGGCTACACCATC.

Note on this clonotype: One end of the junction varies from germline; a read error may be responsible. The V gene is TRBV6-5, the J gene TRBJ1-2, with unresolved D. Germline CDR1 MNHEY, CDR2 SVGAGI. The length of the CDR3 is 17 residues. CDR3 DNA sequence: TGTGCCATCAGTTACTCCCCCTACATGTGGGCTAACTATGGCTACACCTTC. It translates to CAISYSPYMWANYGYTF.

Many counts were recorded for this clonotype. The V call is TRBV9, the J call TRBJ1-2, with D possibly being TRBD1 (5 bases). The germline V gene has CDR1 SGDLS and CDR2 YYNGEE. The V gene lost 4 bases and the J gene lost 6 bases, with 16 bases spanning the gap. This CDR3 spans 14 amino acids. The CDR3 reads CASSSDRPGDGYTF. DNA for the CDR3: TGTGCCAGCAGCAGCGACAGACCCGGGGATGGCTACACCTTC. Filled out from reference TRBV9 and TRBJ1-2, the complete variable domain reads DSGVTQTPKHLITATGQRVTLRCSPRSGDLSVYWYQQSLDQGLQFLIQYYNGEERAKGNILERFSAQQFPDLHSELNLSSLELGDSALYFCASSSDRPGDGYTFGSGTRLTVV.

Concerning this clonotype: A much bigger clone sits one base away, suggesting this may be a read error. This is likely a read error, given that the CDR3 carries no conserved phenylalanine or tryptophan at its end. The J gene is TRBJ2-7, the V gene TRBV10-2; TRBD1 is a possible D gene (5 bases). The germline CDR1 and CDR2 sequences are WSHSY and SAAADI. This CDR3 comprises 10 residues. Trimming took 5 bases from V and 6 from J, leaving 5 bases between them. CDR3 protein: CASSRGEQYL. The CDR3 DNA reads TGCGCCAGCAGTAGGGGCGAGCAGTACCTC.

In this sample, this clonotype turned up many times. The chain couples TRBV6-5 to TRBJ1-6; TRBD1 agrees at 7 bases. CDR1 and CDR2 (germline): MNHEY, SVGAGI. Trimming cost V 5 bases and J 7 bases; bases outside gene matches: 5. There are 14 residues in the CDR3. The DNA of the CDR3 is TGTGCCAGCAGTATCCGGGACAGCAATTCACCCCTCCACTTT. This encodes CASSIRDSNSPLHF.

This clonotype was found many times. The CDR3, as DNA: TGTGCCAGCAGCTTGGGGCAGGGGCAGGGATCGGAGCATTTT. It translates to CASSLGQGQGSEHF. The rearrangement links TRBV7-2 to TRBJ1-5, with D maybe TRBD1 (6 bases). This CDR3 contains 14 residues. Trimming removed 3 bases at V and 14 bases at J, with 20 bases between. CDR1 SGHTA and CDR2 FQGNSA come from the germline V gene. The full variable domain, in which reference TRBV7-2 and TRBJ1-5 provide the parts outside the CDR3, is GAGVSQSPSNKVTEKGKDVELRCDPISGHTALYWYRQSLGQGLEFLIYFQGNSAPDKSGLPSDRFSAERTGGSVSTLTIQRTQQEDSAVYLCASSLGQGQGSEHFGDGTRLSIL.

This clonotype was seen repeatedly, ten times or more. The rearrangement uses TRBV29-1 and TRBJ1-2; D not resolved. This CDR3 is built from 14 residues. The germline V gene encodes CDR1 SQVTM and CDR2 ANQGSEA. V lost 1 base and J 2 bases, leaving 11 bases between the germline ends. CDR3 DNA: TGCAGCGTTGAAGTACACGGATTGAACTATGGCTACACCTTC. Its protein is CSVEVHGLNYGYTF.

Turning to this clonotype: No DNA is shown, since the ends of the CDR3 on it are uncertain; the CDR3 is the one TCRdb lists. The chain joins TRBV14 to TRBJ1-1; the table's D gene call, TRBD1, was not cross checked with the DNA. Termini included, the CDR3 measures 14 amino acids. Germline values: CDR1 SGHDN, CDR2 FVKESK. The CDR3 sequence: CASSPPSVAGGSFF.

This clonotype was seen a few times. CDR3 bases: TGTGCCAGTAGTCCTGGGGACAGGGACTCAACTGAAGCTTTCTTT. As protein: CASSPGDRDSTEAFF. This sequence joins TRBV19 and TRBJ1-1, with TRBD1 identical over 9 bases. This CDR3 region has 15 residues. V was pared by 5 bases and J by 5 bases, with 9 bases of the junction left unmatched. Germline lookup yields CDR1 LNHDA and CDR2 SQIVND (reference sequence). Drawing the rest from reference TRBV19 and TRBJ1-1, the complete variable domain is DGGITQSPKYLFRKEGQNVTLSCEQNLNHDAMYWYRQDPGQGLRLIYYSQIVNDFQKGDIAEGYSVSREKKESFPLTVTSAQKNPTAFYLCASSPGDRDSTEAFFGQGTRLTVV.

The CDR3 DNA reads as TGTGCCAGCAGCCTGGGACGGAGCGGGCCTCAAGAGACCCAGTACTTC. Amino acid sequence: CASSLGRSGPQETQYF. The chain has TRBV5-5 and TRBJ2-5; D may be TRBD2 (6 bases). Germline V lookup: CDR1 SGHKS, CDR2 YYEKEE (reference sequence). The V gene lost 4 bases and the J gene lost 2 bases, with 18 bases spanning the gap. The CDR3 is made up of 16 amino acids.

The gene calls are TRBV6-2 or TRBV6-3 and TRBJ2-7; 9 bases are shared with TRBD1. Looked up from germline, CDR1 is MNHEY and CDR2 is SVGEGT. J was trimmed by 5 bases and V by 5 bases; bases with no gene match: 7. The CDR3 extends over 14 amino acids. CDR3 sequence reads: CASSLGGQGNEQYF. The CDR3 DNA is TGTGCCAGCAGTCTTGGGGGACAGGGCAACGAGCAGTACTTC.

The V gene is TRBV2, the J gene TRBJ1-5; no clear D gene. The germline CDR1 and CDR2 sequences are SNHLY and FYNNEI. The V end lost 9 bases, the J end lost 3 bases, and 6 bases lay between the germline ends. The CDR3 is made up of 11 amino acids. CDR3 in DNA: TGTGCCAGTGCGGACAATCAGCCCCAGCATTTT. This sequence encodes CASADNQPQHF.

The chain couples TRBV29-1 to TRBJ1-5; D is uncertain. The CDR3 is 13 amino acids. Trimming stripped 4 bases from V and 0 bases from J, with 7 bases between. The germline V gene encodes CDR1 SQVTM and CDR2 ANQGSEA. The CDR3 DNA sequence: TGCAGCGTTGTGGCAGATAGCAATCAGCCCCAGCATTTT. Translated: CSVVADSNQPQHF. The whole variable domain, filled in from reference TRBV29-1 and TRBJ1-5, reads SAVISQKPSRDICQRGTSLTIQCQVDSQVTMMFWYRQQPGQSLTLIATANQGSEATYESGFVIDKFPISRPNLTFSTLTVSNMSPEDSSIYLCSVVADSNQPQHFGDGTRLSIL.

The chain carries TRBV6-5 and TRBJ2-7; 8 bases map to TRBD1. Germline CDR1 MNHEY, CDR2 SVGAGI. With 2 bases clipped from V and 3 bases from J, the junction kept 6 bases outside the gene matches. This CDR3 spans 15 amino acids. For the CDR3, the DNA is TGTGCCAGCAGTTACCCCCCAACAGGGGGCTACGAGCAGTACTTC. This codes for CASSYPPTGGYEQYF.

This clonotype was counted a few times. V gene TRBV5-1 combines with J gene TRBJ2-7, with TRBD2 matching 10 bases. The CDR3 spans 16 residues. The germline CDR1 and CDR2 sequences are SGHRS and YFSETQ. V gave up 0 bases and J gave up 6 bases; unmatched junction bases: 9. The DNA of the CDR3 is TGCGCCAGCAGCTTGGTTCTAGCGGGAGATTCTAGCGAGCAGTACTTC. Its protein is CASSLVLAGDSSEQYF.

This chain uses TRBV29-1 with TRBJ1-1; D unclear. CDR3 size: 9 residues. Germline V lookup: CDR1 SQVTM, CDR2 ANQGSEA. Trimming pared 7 bases from V and 7 bases from J, leaving 7 bases between. The CDR3 DNA is TGCAGCGCCGGGGTTGAAGCTTTCTTT. Translating it yields CSAGVEAFF.